This T cell receptor beta chain comes out of a study of cytomegalovirus exposure and HLA in healthy donors. This clone was counted between two and nine times. Its target is unknown. The V end lost 4 bases, the J end lost 3 bases, and 13 bases lay between the germline ends. The germline gives CDR1 WNHNN, CDR2 SYGVQD (reference sequence). The CDR3 has 14 residues. The study's findings and limits: With later analysis, a missense DCLRE1C variant became linked to TCR beta V- and J-gene trimming. Some public TCRs appeared in many individuals, while most sequences were rare. Fewer N-insertions (relative to the approximately 700-donor mean) were reportedly seen in an Asian-associated ancestry cluster in a later analysis.

The primer mix had 60 Vbeta and 13 Jbeta primers. Profiling relied on immunoSEQ multiplex PCR, and the TCRdb table lists in-frame clones only, not all of them. There are fewer than 200,000 clones in the sample; approximately 80% occur only once, and approximately 1.3% lies in the top ten. This sequence joins TRBV10-1 and TRBJ2-7, with D perhaps matching TRBD2 (5 bases). Material for sequencing was PBMCs. The sequence derives from a young man in good health and CMV-seronegative. The CDR3 DNA sequence: TGCGCCAGCAGTGTTAGTGACGGGAACTACGAGCAGTACTTC. It translates to CASSVSDGNYEQYF.